These 3 T cell receptor beta chains originate from one sample sequenced in a study of regulatory T cells in long-lasting Graves disease (dated by TCRdb to about 2021). The sample's time point label is to be understood as: newly diagnosed GD, antithyroid drugs for less than 3 months. For both TCR sequencing and RNA sequencing, RNA was extracted from PBMCs in TRIzol. The library was built by means of multiplex PCR. This sample was sequenced with an Illumina HiSeq 4000. To build TCR beta libraries, CDR3 regions were amplified by Arm-PCR using iRepertoire HTBI primers. The raw public reads went through TCRdb reprocessing: fastp at Q25, MiXCR clone calling, in-frame beta chains kept. Identical CDR3 protein sequences are pooled into one entry, listed with their most common genes and DNA. The sample records 370,000 or so distinct CDR3 sequences, 15% to 20% of which are singletons. The ten largest clones add up to around 21% of the sample.

These data were also filed under a second study, of T cells in Graves' hyperthyroidism and ophthalmopathy.

This specimen was peripheral blood mononuclear cells (PBMCs), taken at new diagnosis, from a patient treated with antithyroid drugs. The receptors here all came from a woman younger than 30 with Graves disease. Donor details come from another sample of the same person, matched by shared clones.

The gene calls are TRBV19 and TRBJ1-2, with a possible D match to TRBD1 (6 bases). The germline V gene has CDR1 LNHDA and CDR2 SQIVND (reference sequence). CDR3 length: 13 residues. Trimming shortened V by 9 bases and J by 3 bases, and 14 bases separated the two germline ends. This chain's CDR3 is CASALDSDYGYTF. CDR3 nucleotides: TGTGCCAGCGCCTTGGACAGTGACTATGGCTACACCTTC.

The V call is TRBV19, the J call TRBJ2-7, with unresolved D. V lost 0 bases and J lost 5, with 8 bases in between. The CDR3 is 13 residues long. CDR1 LNHDA and CDR2 SQIVND come from the germline V gene (reference sequence). The CDR3 sequence is CASSIDALDEQYF. The CDR3 DNA follows: TGTGCCAGTAGTATAGATGCCTTGGACGAGCAGTACTTC.

There are many counts of this clonotype. The chain uses TRBV12-3 or TRBV12-4 and TRBJ2-3; 9 bases are a match to TRBD1. V shed 4 bases, J shed 2 bases, and the junction held 4 bases outside the gene matches. The CDR3 consists of 15 residues. The CDR3 DNA sequence: TGTGCCAGCAGTTGGGACAGGGCATTCACAGATACGCAGTATTTT. The encoded protein is CASSWDRAFTDTQYF.